Below, one TCR beta chain is given with its context. The sample comes from a study of cytomegalovirus exposure and HLA in healthy donors. CDR3 length equals 19 residues. Germline V gene lookup returns CDR1 SGHRS and CDR2 YFSETQ. Germline trimming cut 4 bases from V and 0 bases from J; bases unmatched to any gene: 14. PCR primers comprised 60 Vbeta and 13 Jbeta primers. Repertoires were generated with immunoSEQ multiplex PCR, while TCRdb's copy carries only in-frame clones and drops some. The data show 150,000 to 200,000 clones, with about 80% seen just once and 14% held by the top ten. The receptor was isolated from a woman in her thirties or forties in good health and CMV-seronegative. V gene TRBV5-1 combines with J gene TRBJ2-4; 9 nucleotides line up with TRBD1. Sequenced material: PBMCs. The CDR3 DNA reads as TGCGCCAGCAGCCTAGGAGGACAGGGGTGGGATTTAGCCAAAAACATTCAGTACTTC. Translating gives CASSLGGQGWDLAKNIQYF.